One sample yielded the 10 T cell receptor beta chains listed below, sequenced in a study of blood T cells in healthy people across ages. With a J-beta primer mix and a sample-barcoded 5' primer, a second PCR ran about 7 to 12 cycles. TCRdb fed the 5' RACE reads into MiXCR, producing one record per CDR3 protein. The sample consists of some 880,000 distinct CDR3 sequences, about 36% of them appearing once. Material: blood. The receptors shown here come from a man between 18 and 29 years old in good health.

Notes on this clonotype: A much larger clone is a single base away; this may be a read error. The chain uses TRBV20-1 and TRBJ1-2, with unresolved D. The CDR3 runs to 13 residues. Trimming cost V 3 bases and J 4 bases, with 12 bases left between them. Germline lookup yields CDR1 DFQATT and CDR2 SNEGSKA (reference sequence). CDR3 DNA: TGCAGTGCTAGTATTAGTTTTAGCTATGGCTACACCTTC. It yields the protein CSASISFSYGYTF.

Comment on this clonotype: At one boundary the junction diverges from the germline segment, which might be a read error. The chain joins TRBV19 to TRBJ1-5; unclear D gene. The CDR3 sequence is 13 residues long. Germline lookup yields CDR1 LNHDA and CDR2 SQIVND (reference sequence). The CDR3 is CVSSTRINQPQHF. The CDR3 nucleotides read TGTGTCAGTAGTACCCGGATTAATCAGCCCCAGCATTTT.

This clonotype was observed a few times. The V gene is TRBV7-2, the J gene TRBJ1-2; 7 bases map to TRBD1. The CDR3 length is 14 residues. Trimming took 4 bases from V and 6 from J; bases not matched to a gene: 8. Per germline, CDR1 SGHTA and CDR2 FQGNSA. The CDR3 loop reads CASSSRQGQHGYTF. CDR3 nucleotides: TGTGCCAGCAGCTCCCGACAGGGCCAGCATGGCTACACCTTC.

DNA for the CDR3: TGTGCCAGCAACCCGGGACTAGCAATCCGAGAGACCCAGTACTTC. It encodes CASNPGLAIRETQYF. The chain links TRBV5-6 to TRBJ2-5, with 9 bases that match TRBD2. With 6 bases clipped from V and 4 bases from J, the junction kept 10 bases outside the gene matches. The CDR3 spans 15 residues. CDR1 is SGHDT and CDR2 is YYEEEE in the germline V gene.

This clonotype was counted a few times. The chain links TRBV3-1 to TRBJ2-5; 8 bases line up with TRBD2. The CDR3 loop spans 15 amino acids. The germline V gene encodes CDR1 LGHDT and CDR2 YNNKEL (reference sequence). V lost 4 bases and J lost 1; bases outside the gene matches: 5. This chain's CDR3 is CASSLYSGAQETQYF. CDR3 sequence (DNA): TGTGCCAGCAGCCTCTATAGCGGGGCCCAAGAGACCCAGTACTTC.

The CDR3 protein is CASSSTASLNTGELFF. The CDR3 region has the DNA TGTGCCAGCTCCTCGACTGCATCATTGAACACCGGGGAGCTGTTTTTT. The V gene is TRBV18, the J gene TRBJ2-2; D is ambiguous. V lost 6 bases and J 1 base, leaving 15 bases between the germline ends. This CDR3 spans 16 amino acids. Germline CDR1 and CDR2: KGHSH and LQKENI.

This rearrangement joins TRBV2 to TRBJ2-1; 7 positions match TRBD1. Germline CDR1 is SNHLY and CDR2 is FYNNEI. CDR3 length: 16 residues. V dropped 2 bases and J dropped 2; count of bases not matched to a gene: 6. CDR3 loop: CASSETGDSPYNEQFF. The CDR3 nucleotides are TGTGCCAGCAGTGAAACAGGGGACAGCCCCTACAATGAGCAGTTCTTC.

This clonotype was recorded at least ten times. The rearrangement links TRBV12-3 or TRBV12-4 to TRBJ2-1; 11 positions match TRBD2. With 3 bases clipped from V and 10 bases from J, the junction kept 2 bases outside the gene matches. The CDR3 covers 13 residues. The CDR3 reads CASSFGTSGEQFF. As DNA, the CDR3 is TGTGCCAGCAGTTTTGGGACTAGCGGAGAGCAGTTCTTC.

The gene calls are TRBV7-3 and TRBJ2-5; 7 nucleotides agree with TRBD1. Trimming cost V 2 bases and J 2 bases; bases outside gene matches: 5. This CDR3 has 15 residues. Germline assignment: CDR1 SGHTA and CDR2 FQGTGA. The CDR3 nucleotides read TGTGCCAGCAGCTTAGTAGGGGGCCCACAAGAGACCCAGTACTTC. Translated: CASSLVGGPQETQYF.

This clonotype was seen a few times. CDR3 protein: CASSQDSFGPLRQYF. CDR3 DNA sequence: TGCGCCAGCAGCCAAGATTCTTTTGGTCCCCTACGGCAGTACTTC. This rearrangement joins TRBV4-1 to TRBJ2-7; unclear D gene. The germline V gene has CDR1 MGHRA and CDR2 YSYEKL. Trimming took 0 bases from V and 9 from J, leaving 18 bases between them. This CDR3 spans 15 amino acids.